The 25 T cell receptor beta chains in this list originate from one sample, sequenced in a study of identifying expanded T cells in peripheral blood. Sequencing was performed with immunoSEQ multiplex PCR; in TCRdb, only in-frame clones are kept and a portion is missing. The sample has 95,000 to 150,000 clones; approximately 88% are singletons. Sequencing was carried out using blood. The receptors shown here come from a person between 18 and 70 years old in good health.

This sequence joins TRBV7-3 and TRBJ1-1, with a weak D call TRBD1 (5 bases). V was cut by 5 bases and J by 1 base, with 14 bases left in between. The CDR3 extends over 15 amino acids. The germline V gene encodes CDR1 SGHTA and CDR2 FQGTGA. The CDR3 spells CASSPSGATNTEAFF. The DNA for the CDR3 is TGTGCCAGCAGCCCTTCCGGGGCGACGAACACTGAAGCTTTCTTT.

The gene calls are TRBV7-9 and TRBJ2-7; 7 positions agree with TRBD1. V trimming: 5 bases; J trimming: 0 bases; junction bases outside the gene matches: 7. The length of the CDR3 is 15 residues. CDR1 and CDR2 (germline): SEHNR, FQNEAQ (reference sequence). CDR3 sequence reads: CASSPRGQISYEQYF. The CDR3 coding sequence is TGTGCCAGCAGCCCTCGGGGACAGATCTCCTACGAGCAGTACTTC.

J is TRBJ1-1 and V is TRBV7-6; the match to TRBD1 covers 9 bases. Germline V gene lookup returns CDR1 SGHVS and CDR2 FNYEAQ. The CDR3 totals 13 residues. Germline trimming cut 6 bases from V and 9 bases from J; bases unmatched to any gene: 8. The CDR3 reads CASSRLDRGQAFF. For the CDR3, the DNA is TGTGCCAGCAGTCGACTGGACAGGGGACAAGCTTTCTTT. Combining the CDR3 with reference TRBV7-6 and TRBJ1-1 gives the whole variable domain GAGVSQSPRYKVTKRGQDVALRCDPISGHVSLYWYRQALGQGPEFLTYFNYEAQQDKSGLPNDRFSAERPEGSISTLTIQRTEQRDSAMYRCASSRLDRGQAFFGQGTRLTVV.

The chain recombines TRBV6-4 with TRBJ2-3, with 9 bases that match TRBD1. Trimming took 3 bases from V and 5 from J; bases not matched to a gene: 3. CDR1 is MRHNA and CDR2 is SNTAGT in the germline V gene. This CDR3 has 14 amino acids. Here the CDR3 reads CASSEQGAGDTQYF. The CDR3 DNA is TGTGCCAGCAGTGAACAGGGGGCAGGAGATACGCAGTATTTT.

The chain is built from TRBV9 and TRBJ2-2; 10 bases line up with TRBD1. Germline V gives CDR1 SGDLS, CDR2 YYNGEE. The junction had 7 bases not matched to a gene; V was cut back by 4 bases and J by 4 bases. The CDR3 sequence is 16 residues long. The CDR3 is CASSPPGQGLTGELFF. CDR3 in DNA: TGTGCCAGCAGCCCACCGGGACAGGGGCTCACCGGGGAGCTGTTTTTT.

The chain combines TRBV5-6 with TRBJ2-2; 7 positions match TRBD2. The CDR3 runs to 17 residues. Trimming removed 4 bases from V and 3 bases from J; junction bases left unmatched: 12. Per the germline V gene, CDR1 is SGHDT and CDR2 is YYEEEE. The CDR3 DNA follows: TGTGCCAGCAGCCGTAGGTGGGAGGGACCTCACACCGGGGAGCTGTTTTTT. Translation: CASSRRWEGPHTGELFF. The full variable domain, its missing parts supplied by reference TRBV5-6 and TRBJ2-2, is DAGVTQSPTHLIKTRGQQVTLRCSPKSGHDTVSWYQQALGQGPQFIFQYYEEEERQRGNFPDRFSGHQFPNYSSELNVNALLLGDSALYLCASSRRWEGPHTGELFFGEGSRLTVL.

The V call is TRBV30, the J call TRBJ2-2; D ambiguous. CDR1 is GTSNPN and CDR2 is SVGIG in the germline V gene (reference sequence). The CDR3 extends over 17 amino acids. V lost 2 bases and J 5 bases, leaving 21 bases between the germline ends. In nucleotides, the CDR3 is TGTGCCTGGAGTATTGAGATGGTTTATATTGGTACCGGGGAGCTGTTTTTT. Protein: CAWSIEMVYIGTGELFF.

V is TRBV6-1 and J is TRBJ2-7; no clear D gene. Germline assignment: CDR1 MNHNS and CDR2 SASEGT. This CDR3 has 12 residues. V shed 4 bases and J shed 4 bases, with 8 bases lying between them. DNA for the CDR3: TGTGCCAGCAGTGTCCTGCATTACGAGCAGTACTTC. Protein sequence: CASSVLHYEQYF.

The rearrangement joins TRBV7-2 to TRBJ1-1; possibly TRBD1 for D (5 bases). The CDR3 extends over 13 amino acids. Germline V gene sequence: CDR1 SGHTA, CDR2 FQGNSA. The ends were cut back, 10 bases at V and 1 base at J, with 13 bases in the middle. CDR3 DNA sequence: TGTGCCACACGAAACCAGGGGAACACTGAAGCTTTCTTT. This encodes CATRNQGNTEAFF. Supplemented by reference TRBV7-2 and TRBJ1-1, the full variable domain reads GAGVSQSPSNKVTEKGKDVELRCDPISGHTALYWYRQSLGQGLEFLIYFQGNSAPDKSGLPSDRFSAERTGGSVSTLTIQRTQQEDSAVYLCATRNQGNTEAFFGQGTRLTVV.

V usage is TRBV7-2 and J usage is TRBJ2-7; unclear D gene. Germline CDR1 reads SGHTA; CDR2 reads FQGNSA. The CDR3 length is 13 residues. Trimming removed 0 bases at V and 8 bases at J, with 11 bases between. CDR3 sequence (DNA): TGTGCCAGCAGCTTAGCCGGGCAGGTCCAGCAGTACTTC. This codes for CASSLAGQVQQYF.

The chain joins TRBV30 to TRBJ1-3; D not resolved. This CDR3 is built from 13 residues. V was shortened by 8 bases and J by 1 base, with 12 bases between the two germline ends. In germline, CDR1 is GTSNPN, CDR2 SVGIG (reference sequence). CDR3 protein: CAGHLGSGNTIYF. CDR3 DNA sequence: TGTGCCGGCCACCTGGGGTCTGGAAACACCATATATTTT.

This clone was seen more than once but under ten times. The chain carries TRBV19 and TRBJ1-5; weak D call: TRBD1 (5 bases). The V gene lost 6 bases and the J gene lost 2 bases, with 14 bases spanning the gap. The CDR3 loop spans 15 amino acids. Per the germline V gene, CDR1 is LNHDA and CDR2 is SQIVND (reference sequence). The CDR3 DNA reads TGTGCCAGTAGCAATGAAAGGGGTGGCAATCAGCCCCAGCATTTT. Translating it yields CASSNERGGNQPQHF.

This clone was counted a few times. V and J are TRBV28 and TRBJ1-1; D uncertain. Per the germline V gene, CDR1 is MDHEN and CDR2 is SYDVKM. V was clipped by 2 bases and J by 11 bases, with 18 bases between them. The CDR3 is 14 amino acids. CDR3 amino acids: CASSLIDEVLGAFF. In DNA, the CDR3 is TGTGCCAGCAGTTTAATTGACGAAGTCTTGGGGGCTTTCTTT. The full variable domain, with the rest looked up from reference TRBV28 and TRBJ1-1, is DVKVTQSSRYLVKRTGEKVFLECVQDMDHENMFWYRQDPGLGLRLIYFSYDVKMKEKGDIPEGYSVSREKKERFSLILESASTNQTSMYLCASSLIDEVLGAFFGQGTRLTVV.

This chain links TRBV5-1 with TRBJ2-5; no clear D. Germline V CDR1 and CDR2: SGHRS, YFSETQ. This CDR3 region has 13 residues. The germline V and J ends were trimmed by 5 bases and 2 bases, with 10 bases remaining between them. CDR3 region: CASSRTEQETQYF. The DNA of the CDR3 is TGCGCCAGCAGTAGGACGGAGCAAGAGACCCAGTACTTC.

The CDR3 protein is CASSQFLSGNTIYF. The CDR3 DNA is TGTGCCAGCAGCCAATTTTTGTCAGGAAACACCATATATTTT. V is TRBV14 and J is TRBJ1-3; D not certain. Per the germline V gene, CDR1 is SGHDN and CDR2 is FVKESK. Trimming cost V 2 bases and J 4 bases, with 9 bases left between them. The CDR3 loop spans 14 amino acids.

The rearrangement uses TRBV4-1 and TRBJ1-1; D not certain. The V end lost 4 bases, the J end lost 1 base, and 13 bases lay between the germline ends. The CDR3 length is 15 residues. CDR1 is MGHRA and CDR2 is YSYEKL in the germline V gene. The CDR3 sequence is CASSLGRTRNTEAFF. CDR3 DNA: TGCGCCAGCAGCCTCGGACGGACCAGGAACACTGAAGCTTTCTTT.

The rearrangement joins TRBV10-3 to TRBJ1-2, with TRBD1 identical over 9 bases. The V gene end was trimmed by 3 bases and the J gene end by 3 bases; junction bases not matched to a gene: 5. Germline V gene lookup returns CDR1 ENHRY and CDR2 SYGVKD. The CDR3 is made up of 15 amino acids. DNA of the CDR3: TGTGCCATCAGTGACAAGACAGGGGGGGACTATGGCTACACCTTC. Protein product: CAISDKTGGDYGYTF.

The gene calls are TRBV6-1 and TRBJ1-1; TRBD1 matches at 9 bases. Germline values: CDR1 MNHNS, CDR2 SASEGT. Trimming removed 4 bases from V and 2 bases from J; junction bases left unmatched: 8. The CDR3 length is 16 residues. This CDR3 reads CASSAYRGRINTEAFF. CDR3 sequence (DNA): TGTGCCAGCAGTGCTTACAGGGGGCGTATTAACACTGAAGCTTTCTTT.

This sequence joins TRBV19 and TRBJ2-1; tentatively, D is TRBD1 (6 bases). The CDR3 sequence is 15 residues long. V dropped 2 bases and J dropped 4 bases, with 12 bases sitting between them. Germline-derived CDR1 and CDR2 are LNHDA and SQIVND (reference sequence). The CDR3 spells CASSISRGWYNEQFF. The CDR3 region has the DNA TGTGCCAGTAGTATATCCAGGGGATGGTACAATGAGCAGTTCTTC.

This clone was seen a single time. The chain joins TRBV11-3 to TRBJ1-1; D unresolved. CDR3 length equals 15 residues. V lost 1 base and J lost 1, with 10 bases in between. Germline-derived CDR1 and CDR2 are SGHNT and YENEEA. This CDR3 reads CASSLGPVENTEAFF. The CDR3 bases are TGTGCCAGCAGCTTAGGTCCGGTGGAGAACACTGAAGCTTTCTTT.

This chain uses TRBV7-2 with TRBJ2-1; either TRBD1 or TRBD2 may fit D (6 bases each). Germline loops: CDR1 SGHTA, CDR2 FQGNSA. V was pared by 0 bases and J by 7 bases, with 28 bases between. The CDR3 runs to 20 residues. This CDR3 is CASSLAGWIRRGLWSNEQFF. The CDR3 nucleotides are TGTGCCAGCAGCTTAGCTGGTTGGATCCGCCGGGGGCTATGGTCAAATGAGCAGTTCTTC.

The chain employs TRBV19 and TRBJ2-7; TRBD1 matches at 7 bases. CDR3 length equals 14 residues. The ends lost 5 bases at V and 2 bases at J; junction bases unmatched: 6. Germline lookup yields CDR1 LNHDA and CDR2 SQIVND (reference sequence). As DNA, the CDR3 is TGTGCCAGTAGTCTACCGGGACAGCCCTACGAGCAGTACTTC. This sequence encodes CASSLPGQPYEQYF.

The J gene is TRBJ2-2, the V gene TRBV5-1; either TRBD1 or TRBD2 may fit D (5 bases each). This CDR3 has 16 residues. CDR1 SGHRS and CDR2 YFSETQ come from the germline V gene. V was pared by 0 bases and J by 0 bases, with 9 bases between. The CDR3 spells CASSLEGRSNTGELFF. The DNA of the CDR3 is TGCGCCAGCAGCTTGGAGGGACGGTCGAACACCGGGGAGCTGTTTTTT.

This clone has more than one count but fewer than ten. The genes are TRBV7-3 and TRBJ2-1; possible D gene TRBD1, 5 bases. In germline, CDR1 is SGHTA, CDR2 FQGTGA. V lost 10 bases to trimming and J lost 7 bases, with 14 bases between them. The CDR3 is 12 amino acids. Here the CDR3 reads CAIHLQENEQFF. The CDR3 DNA follows: TGTGCCATCCATTTACAGGAAAATGAGCAGTTCTTC.

This chain uses TRBV6-1 with TRBJ1-3, with 8 bases lining up with TRBD1. The CDR3 consists of 16 residues. J was trimmed by 1 base and V by 2 bases; bases with no gene match: 4. Looked up from germline, CDR1 is MNHNS and CDR2 is SASEGT. Written as DNA, the CDR3 is TGTGCCAGCAGTGAAATAGACAGGGGATCTGGAAACACCATATATTTT. Its protein is CASSEIDRGSGNTIYF.